The sequence of this TCR beta chain was determined in a study of T cell responses to AZD1222 COVID-19 vaccine. Whole-study results and caveats: Just six people given AZD1222 tested seropositive at baseline. Rises in breadth and depth of Spike-specific TCRs came after two AZD1222 doses. Donors were mostly white British, more females; clonal diversity possibly underestimated. As reported, nearly half of all spike-specific TCRs target variant regions that are unmutated.

This CDR3 comprises 13 residues. Germline V gene lookup returns CDR1 SNHLY and CDR2 FYNNEI. J was trimmed by 8 bases and V by 6 bases; bases with no gene match: 4. Some clones are missing from TCRdb's copy, which holds only in-frame ones; the method was immunoSEQ multiplex PCR. The sample carries about 130,000 clones, just over 90% recorded once. As for this clone: Its antigen remains unknown.

The source of this sequence is an adult in good health. The source material was peripheral blood, sampled on day 0 of AZD1222 vaccination. The chain is built from TRBV2 and TRBJ2-2; 9 nucleotides line up with TRBD1. The CDR3 nucleotides read TGTGCCAGCAGACAGGGGGCTGCAGGGGAGCTGTTTTTT. This translates into CASRQGAAGELFF.